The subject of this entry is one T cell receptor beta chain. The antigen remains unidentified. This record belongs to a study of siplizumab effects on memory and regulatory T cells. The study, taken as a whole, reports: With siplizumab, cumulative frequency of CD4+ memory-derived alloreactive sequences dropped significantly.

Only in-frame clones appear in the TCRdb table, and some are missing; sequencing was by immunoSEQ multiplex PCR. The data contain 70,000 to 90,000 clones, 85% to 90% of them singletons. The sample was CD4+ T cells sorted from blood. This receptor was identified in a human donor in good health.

CDR3 sequence reads: CAWSVIRSPEAFF. In nucleotides, the CDR3 is TGTGCCTGGAGTGTAATACGCTCCCCTGAAGCTTTCTTT. The rearrangement joins TRBV30 to TRBJ1-1; D uncertain. The germline gives CDR1 GTSNPN, CDR2 SVGIG (reference sequence). This CDR3 contains 13 residues. V was trimmed by 0 bases and J by 6 bases, leaving 11 bases between them.